This T cell receptor (beta chain) appears in the sequencing data of a study of blood T cell repertoires in COVID-19. Study at large: The samples span acute and convalescent COVID-19 from the United States, Italy and Spain. PBMCs, B-cell-depleted T cells, or T cells provided the cDNA or gDNA that made up the material.

In the original processing: By means of reference gene primer amplification, nucleated cell counts were estimated. Only in-frame clones appear in the TCRdb table, and some are missing; sequencing was by immunoSEQ multiplex PCR. That table is the source of V, J and clone size, and D and trimming were worked out from the DNA. The sample has about 200,000 clones; 88% are singletons. The germline V gene encodes CDR1 LNHNV and CDR2 YYDKDF (reference sequence). Deletions cut 10 bases from V and 0 bases from J, with 13 bases between. The CDR3 extends over 14 amino acids. The chain has TRBV15 and TRBJ2-1, with D tentatively TRBD1 (6 bases). Sequencing used peripheral blood. This receptor was taken from a man younger than 35 with active or convalescent COVID-19. The CDR3 reads CAIPTGSSYNEQFF. The CDR3 DNA reads as TGTGCCATCCCGACAGGAAGCTCCTACAATGAGCAGTTCTTC.